These T cell receptor beta chains were read from a single sample in a study of CD8+CD57+ T cells in acquired aplastic anemia. TCRdb independently ran MiXCR on the reads; one entry per CDR3 protein. There are approximately 190,000 distinct CDR3 sequences in the sample; over 60% occur only once, and just over 45% lies in the top ten. The sequenced material came from sorted CD4+, CD8+, or CD8+CD57+ T cells (not recorded which) from PBMCs. Receptor source: a human donor with severe aplastic anemia or a healthy control (not recorded which). The CDR3 runs from the conserved cysteine through the conserved F or W. The D gene is left open where the match is weak. Only part of the rows carry a size: once, few, many, or a class if the clone is expanded.

cdr3_nt,cdr3_aa,d_call,clone_size,v_call,j_call
TGTGCCAGCAGCCAGGGGGAAGAGACCCAGTACTTC,CASSQGEETQYF,TRBD1,.,TRBV6-5,TRBJ2-5
TGTGCCAGCAGTGAAAAAGGGAATCAGCCCCAGCATTTT,CASSEKGNQPQHF,.,many,TRBV2,TRBJ1-5
TGTGCCAGCAGTGATGTGGGTCATGAGCAGTTCTTC,CASSDVGHEQFF,.,.,TRBV2,TRBJ2-1
TGTGCCAGCAGCTTAGTATTCACTTCTAGCACAGATACGCAGTATTTT,CASSLVFTSSTDTQYF,.,.,TRBV7-6,TRBJ2-3
TGTGCCACCAGTGATTTTGACGGAAACAATGAGCAGTTCTTC,CATSDFDGNNEQFF,.,few,TRBV24-1,TRBJ2-1
TGTGCCAGCAGCGTAGCATCAGGGACCTACGAGCAGTACTTC,CASSVASGTYEQYF,.,.,TRBV9,TRBJ2-7
TGTGCCAGCAGGCCCGAGGGGTTTAGCTACGAGCAGTACTTC,CASRPEGFSYEQYF,.,.,TRBV12-3/TRBV12-4,TRBJ2-7
TGCAGCGTTAAGGGGACATTGAACACTGAAGCTTTCTTT,CSVKGTLNTEAFF,.,.,TRBV29-1,TRBJ1-1
TGTGCCGTCCCACCCCCGGGGGACAGGGAGACCCAGTACTTC,CAVPPPGDRETQYF,TRBD1,.,TRBV2,TRBJ2-5
TGTGCCAGCAGCCCAAGCTCTGGGGCCAACGTCCTGACTTTC,CASSPSSGANVLTF,.,once,TRBV7-9,TRBJ2-6
TGTGCTAGCAGCCCACTGCGACTAGCGGGGGCGGGGGAGACCCAGTACTTC,CASSPLRLAGAGETQYF,TRBD2,few,TRBV7-7,TRBJ2-5
TGTGCCAGTAGTATCGCGCCCGGGGGGACCTACGAGCAGTACTTC,CASSIAPGGTYEQYF,TRBD2,.,TRBV19,TRBJ2-7
TGTGCCACCAGTGACCCGGCCGGGACTAGCTATGGCTACACCTTC,CATSDPAGTSYGYTF,.,.,TRBV24-1,TRBJ1-2
TGTGCCACCAGCAGCCGTCTCGGACAGGCTCTCCCGTACTTC,CATSSRLGQALPYF,TRBD1,.,TRBV15,TRBJ2-7
TGTGCCAGCAGCCCCGGGGGGAGGGAATTGCGGTACGAGCAGTACTTC,CASSPGGRELRYEQYF,TRBD2,once,TRBV7-2,TRBJ2-7
TGTGCCCCCAGTGATATAAAAGAGCAGTTCTTC,CAPSDIKEQFF,.,.,TRBV24-1,TRBJ2-1
TGTGCCACCAGTCAGGCTGGGGCCAACGTCCTGACTTTC,CATSQAGANVLTF,.,.,TRBV24-1,TRBJ2-6
TGTGCCAGTAGTATGGGGCAGGGGAGCACCGGGGAGCTGTTTTTT,CASSMGQGSTGELFF,.,.,TRBV19,TRBJ2-2
TGTGCCACCAGCAGAGATGCTTCTGGGGCCAACGTCCTGACTTTC,CATSRDASGANVLTF,.,.,TRBV15,TRBJ2-6
TGTGCCAGCAGAACCGGGACAGGGCCATCACCCCTCCACTTT,CASRTGTGPSPLHF,TRBD1,.,TRBV6-5,TRBJ1-6
TGCAGTGCTAGGCCCGGGACTCGACCTCACAATGAGCAGTTCTTC,CSARPGTRPHNEQFF,.,.,TRBV20-1,TRBJ2-1
TGTGCCAGCAGCGTAGGCACAGGGTTGTATGGCTACACCTTC,CASSVGTGLYGYTF,.,once,TRBV9,TRBJ1-2
TGTGCCACCAGTGCTGAGGTGTCGGCTGAGCAGTTCTTC,CATSAEVSAEQFF,.,few,TRBV24-1,TRBJ2-1
TGTGCCAGCAGCTTAGGATCGGGGTGGGATGAGCAGTTCTTC,CASSLGSGWDEQFF,.,.,TRBV7-2,TRBJ2-1
TGTGCCATCAGTGCCGGCTTGGAGGGCAATCAGCCCCAGCATTTT,CAISAGLEGNQPQHF,.,once,TRBV10-3,TRBJ1-5
TGTGCTACCAGTATGGTAGGGCCTAGCTCCTACAATGAGCCGTTCTTC,CATSMVGPSSYNEPFF,.,.,TRBV24-1,TRBJ2-1
TGTGCCAGCAGCTTCGGACAATTTAGCACAGATACGCAGTATTTT,CASSFGQFSTDTQYF,.,.,TRBV11-3,TRBJ2-3
TGTGCCAGCAGCTGGCCGGGAACAGGGGGTCTCGAGCAGTACTTC,CASSWPGTGGLEQYF,TRBD1,many,TRBV7-9,TRBJ2-7
TGCGCCAGCAGCCAAGTTAGGACGGGACAGGGGGCAAGTAATTCACCCCTCCACTTT,CASSQVRTGQGASNSPLHF,TRBD1,.,TRBV7-9,TRBJ1-6
TGTGCCAGCAGCGCCCTAACGGTGGGCTACAATGAGCAGTTCTTC,CASSALTVGYNEQFF,.,.,TRBV9,TRBJ2-1
TGTGCCAGCAGTGCCCGGTACACTGAAGCTTTCTTT,CASSARYTEAFF,.,once,TRBV2,TRBJ1-1
TGTGCCAGCAGCCAATTAGGATACGAGCGGTACTTC,CASSQLGYERYF,.,.,TRBV16,TRBJ2-7
TGTGCCAGTAGTGTGGCGACAACACAAGAGACCCAGTACTTC,CASSVATTQETQYF,.,once,TRBV19,TRBJ2-5
TGTGCCAGTAGTTTCAGGAGCAATGAGCAGTTCTTC,CASSFRSNEQFF,.,.,TRBV19,TRBJ2-1
TGCAGTGCTAGAGACGGGCCTCAGCCCCAGCATTTT,CSARDGPQPQHF,.,few,TRBV20-1,TRBJ1-5
TGTGCCAGCAGCTCCTTAAACCTCGAAAACATTCAGTACTTC,CASSSLNLENIQYF,.,many,TRBV7-2,TRBJ2-4
TGTGCCAGCAGCCTCGTTGGCGATGGCACTGAAGCTTTCTTT,CASSLVGDGTEAFF,.,many,TRBV5-6,TRBJ1-1
TGCGCCAGCAGCTTTCCGGGGCCCGGGGGCGAGCAGTACTTC,CASSFPGPGGEQYF,.,.,TRBV5-1,TRBJ2-7
TGTGCCACCAGTGACTCCGGGACAGGGCTTGGCTACACCTTC,CATSDSGTGLGYTF,TRBD1,.,TRBV24-1,TRBJ1-2
TGTGCCAGCAGCTTAAAGAACGAAGCCCACGAGCAGTACTTC,CASSLKNEAHEQYF,.,.,TRBV7-6,TRBJ2-7
TGTGCCAGCAGTTGGGGACGGGACAGTCTACCCCTCCACTTT,CASSWGRDSLPLHF,TRBD1,many,TRBV27,TRBJ1-6
TGTGCCAGCAGTTTAGGACAGGGGATGCTTCGGCAGATTATGAACACTGAAGCTTTCTTT,CASSLGQGMLRQIMNTEAFF,TRBD1,.,TRBV7-9,TRBJ1-1
TGTGCCAGTAGCCACGGGACGGGGAACACTGAAGCTTTCTTT,CASSHGTGNTEAFF,.,once,TRBV19,TRBJ1-1
TGCAGTGCCCTTGGGGGGGAGCAGTTCTTC,CSALGGEQFF,.,.,TRBV20-1,TRBJ2-1